Here is one TCR beta chain with its context. Its target is unknown. The sample originates from a study of shared clonotypes between healthy human individuals. Study-wide findings and caveats: Sequencing depth was expected to affect clonotype sharing among donors.

Deep was the level used in running the assay. Each replicate PCR on the sorted subsets used 200 to 250 ng DNA (around 30,000 T cell genomes). Assay used: immunoSEQ multiplex PCR; TCRdb lists only in-frame clones, some missing. The profile shows approximately 1,500,000 clones, 95% to 99% of them singletons. Germline lookup yields CDR1 ENHRY and CDR2 SYGVKD. CDR3 length: 15 residues. V lost 3 bases and J lost 5, with 13 bases in between. This sequence was found in a young man in good health. The sample taken for sequencing was naive CD4+ T cells sorted from blood. Stated subset: CD45RA+ positively selected. This sequence joins TRBV10-3 and TRBJ1-4, with D maybe TRBD1 (6 bases). CDR3 in DNA: TGTGCCATCAGTGATAGGCCAGGGGAGAATGAAAAACTGTTTTTT. This gives the protein CAISDRPGENEKLFF.